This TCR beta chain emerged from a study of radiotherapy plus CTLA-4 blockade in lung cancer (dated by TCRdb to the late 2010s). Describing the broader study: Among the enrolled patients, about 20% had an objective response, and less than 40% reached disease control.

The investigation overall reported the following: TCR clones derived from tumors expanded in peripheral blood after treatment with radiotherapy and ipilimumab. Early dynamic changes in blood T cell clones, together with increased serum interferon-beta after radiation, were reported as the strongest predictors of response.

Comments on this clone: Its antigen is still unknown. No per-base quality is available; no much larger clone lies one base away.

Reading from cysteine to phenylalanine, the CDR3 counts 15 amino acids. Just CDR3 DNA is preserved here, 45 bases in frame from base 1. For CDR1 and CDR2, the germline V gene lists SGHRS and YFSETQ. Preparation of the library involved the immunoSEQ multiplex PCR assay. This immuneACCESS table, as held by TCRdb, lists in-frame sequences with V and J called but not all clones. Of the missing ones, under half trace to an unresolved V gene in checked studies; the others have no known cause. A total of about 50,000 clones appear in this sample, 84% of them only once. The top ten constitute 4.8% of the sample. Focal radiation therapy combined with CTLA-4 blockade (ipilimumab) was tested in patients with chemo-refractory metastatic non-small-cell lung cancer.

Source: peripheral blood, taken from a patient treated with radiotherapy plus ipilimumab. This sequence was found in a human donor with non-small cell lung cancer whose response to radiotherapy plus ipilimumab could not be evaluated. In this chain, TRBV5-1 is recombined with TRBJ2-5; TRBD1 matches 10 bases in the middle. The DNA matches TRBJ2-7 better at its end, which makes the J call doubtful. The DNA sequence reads TGCGCCAGCAGCCCTGAGACAGGGGGCGGCTACGAGCAGTACTTC. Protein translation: CASSPETGGGYEQYF.